Shown below are 17 T cell receptor beta chains from a single sample sequenced in a study of cytomegalovirus exposure and HLA in healthy donors. The PCR used 60 Vbeta and 13 Jbeta primers. The protocol was immunoSEQ multiplex PCR, while the TCRdb copy is restricted to in-frame clones and leaves out a portion. This sample has some 160,000 clones, with 60% to 80% found just once. The specimen sequenced was PBMCs. These receptors were taken from a man in his fifties or sixties in good health and CMV-seronegative.

The chain recombines TRBV9 with TRBJ2-3; 8 positions match TRBD1. Per the germline V gene, CDR1 is SGDLS and CDR2 is YYNGEE. The CDR3 runs to 16 residues. V lost 6 bases, J lost 0 bases, and 9 bases stayed unmatched. CDR3 sequence reads: CASTQGASDSTDTQYF. In DNA, the CDR3 is TGTGCCAGCACCCAGGGGGCTAGCGATAGCACAGATACGCAGTATTTT.

The genes are TRBV7-2 and TRBJ1-3; maybe TRBD1 (6 bases). Germline-derived CDR1 and CDR2 are SGHTA and FQGNSA. The CDR3 spans 15 residues. V was clipped by 5 bases and J by 0 bases, with 11 bases between them. The CDR3 sequence is CASSLDRLSGNTIYF. The CDR3, as DNA: TGTGCCAGCAGCCTCGACAGGCTCTCTGGAAACACCATATATTTT.

The chain combines TRBV10-3 with TRBJ2-7; weak D call: TRBD2 (5 bases). In germline, CDR1 is ENHRY, CDR2 SYGVKD. V shed 3 bases and J shed 3 bases, with 12 bases lying between them. The CDR3 loop spans 14 amino acids. The CDR3 here is CAISDSGLGYEQYF. The CDR3 DNA reads TGTGCCATCAGTGACTCGGGGTTAGGCTACGAGCAGTACTTC.

This chain links TRBV11-2 with TRBJ2-7; D unclear. From germline, CDR1 is SGHAT and CDR2 FQNNGV. The CDR3 contains 14 residues. V shed 1 base and J shed 4 bases, with 11 bases lying between them. The CDR3 bases are TGTGCCAGCAGCTTAGTATACGCTACTTACGAGCAGTACTTC. It specifies CASSLVYATYEQYF.

CDR3 in DNA: TGTGCCACCAGCAACAGGGTCGGCAGGGGGCAACACGAGCAGTACTTC. Protein: CATSNRVGRGQHEQYF. The V gene is TRBV15, the J gene TRBJ2-7; TRBD1 matches at 8 bases. The CDR3 consists of 16 residues. V lost 4 bases, J lost 5 bases, and 13 bases stayed unmatched. Germline loops: CDR1 LNHNV, CDR2 YYDKDF (reference sequence).

This CDR3 reads CASSTRVEPQHF. In DNA form, the CDR3 reads TGTGCCAGTAGTACGAGGGTAGAGCCCCAGCATTTT. V and J are TRBV19 and TRBJ1-5; D unresolved. This CDR3 comprises 12 residues. The ends were cut back, 4 bases at V and 8 bases at J, with 9 bases in the middle. Germline V gene lookup returns CDR1 LNHDA and CDR2 SQIVND (reference sequence).

The rearrangement joins TRBV19 to TRBJ2-1; D not resolved. The germline CDR1 and CDR2 sequences are LNHDA and SQIVND (reference sequence). Trimming left V 4 bases short and J 4 bases short, with 5 bases between. This CDR3 contains 12 residues. Here the CDR3 DNA reads TGTGCCAGTAGTAGCGGATACAATGAGCAGTTCTTC. Protein sequence: CASSSGYNEQFF.

This chain uses TRBV6-1 with TRBJ1-4, with D possibly being TRBD1 (6 bases). This CDR3 has 14 amino acids. Per the germline V gene, CDR1 is MNHNS and CDR2 is SASEGT. Trimming removed 5 bases from V and 4 bases from J, with 11 bases in between. CDR3 protein: CASSPTGLNEKLFF. The CDR3, as DNA: TGTGCCAGCAGTCCGACAGGCCTTAATGAAAAACTGTTTTTT.

This sequence joins TRBV28 and TRBJ1-2, with D possibly matching TRBD1 (5 bases). Germline assignment: CDR1 MDHEN and CDR2 SYDVKM. The ends were cut back, 7 bases at V and 2 bases at J, with 11 bases in the middle. The CDR3 contains 13 residues. The CDR3 bases are TGTGCCAGCACAGCCCAGGGAAACTATGGCTACACCTTC. Translating gives CASTAQGNYGYTF.

The chain joins TRBV9 to TRBJ1-1; D is undetermined. V dropped 0 bases and J dropped 4 bases, with 10 bases sitting between them. The germline CDR1 and CDR2 sequences are SGDLS and YYNGEE. This CDR3 has 14 amino acids. CDR3 DNA sequence: TGTGCCAGCAGCGTAGTCGGAGGGTCCACTGAAGCTTTCTTT. Its protein product is CASSVVGGSTEAFF.

V gene TRBV5-1 combines with J gene TRBJ2-3; the match to TRBD2 covers 9 bases. V lost 2 bases to trimming and J lost 8 bases; unmatched junction nucleotides: 9. Germline V lookup: CDR1 SGHRS, CDR2 YFSETQ. The CDR3 sequence is 15 residues long. CDR3 region: CASSFGGRASATQYF. In nucleotides, the CDR3 is TGCGCCAGCAGCTTCGGCGGGAGGGCCTCCGCTACGCAGTATTTT. The full variable domain, completed using reference TRBV5-1 and TRBJ2-3, is KAGVTQTPRYLIKTRGQQVTLSCSPISGHRSVSWYQQTPGQGLQFLFEYFSETQRNKGNFPGRFSGRQFSNSRSEMNVSTLELGDSALYLCASSFGGRASATQYFGPGTRLTVL.

Details on this clone: Its ends do not fully match the called genes, so a read error is possible. The chain carries TRBV5-1 and TRBJ1-5; TRBD1 is a possible D gene (5 bases). This CDR3 is 14 amino acids long. CDR1 SGHRS and CDR2 YFSETQ come from the germline V gene. The CDR3: CASSLEGRGQPQNF. CDR3 DNA sequence: TGCGCCAGCAGTCTGGAGGGGCGAGGCCAGCCCCAGAATTTT.

The rearrangement joins TRBV14 to TRBJ2-6; unclear D gene. CDR1 is SGHDN and CDR2 is FVKESK in the germline V gene. CDR3 length: 18 residues. V dropped 0 bases and J dropped 0 bases, with 12 bases sitting between them. CDR3 DNA sequence: TGTGCCAGCAGCCAAGATCGGAGACTGGCCTCTGGGGCCAACGTCCTGACTTTC. Translating gives CASSQDRRLASGANVLTF.

A remark on this clone: Additional DNA sequences in this sample encode the identical CDR3. The chain is built from TRBV4-1 and TRBJ2-7, with TRBD1 identical over 7 bases. The J segment lost 2 bases and the V segment lost 0 bases, leaving 4 bases of the junction unmatched. From germline, CDR1 is MGHRA and CDR2 YSYEKL. The CDR3 consists of 15 residues. The CDR3 DNA sequence: TGCGCCAGCAGCCAAGATGAGACAGGGACCTACGAGCAGTACTTC. Amino acids: CASSQDETGTYEQYF.

The chain recombines TRBV5-8 with TRBJ1-6; 11 bases line up with TRBD1. The CDR3 is 15 residues long. Germline V lookup: CDR1 SGHTS, CDR2 YDEGEE. The J segment lost 9 bases and the V segment lost 4 bases, leaving 6 bases of the junction unmatched. CDR3 amino acids: CASSLGQGASSPLHF. The CDR3 region has the DNA TGTGCCAGCAGCCTCGGACAGGGGGCGAGTTCACCCCTCCACTTT. Full variable domain (remainder filled in from reference TRBV5-8 and TRBJ1-6): EAGVTQSPTHLIKTRGQQATLRCSPISGHTSVYWYQQALGLGLQFLLWYDEGEERNRGNFPPRFSGRQFPNYSSELNVNALELEDSALYLCASSLGQGASSPLHFGNGTRLTVT.

This chain uses TRBV10-3 with TRBJ2-1, with a possible D match to TRBD2 (6 bases). The germline V gene encodes CDR1 ENHRY and CDR2 SYGVKD. The CDR3 extends over 13 amino acids. With 10 bases removed from V and 6 bases from J, the gap between germline ends came to 16 bases. CDR3 residues: CATRAGPLNEQFF. The CDR3 DNA sequence: TGTGCCACCAGAGCGGGCCCCCTCAATGAGCAGTTCTTC.

In DNA form, the CDR3 reads TGTGCCAGCCGGTTTGGTACTCCCTCCTACGAGCAGTACTTC. Encoded protein: CASRFGTPSYEQYF. V usage is TRBV6-1 and J usage is TRBJ2-7; D unresolved. Germline V gives CDR1 MNHNS, CDR2 SASEGT. The length of the CDR3 is 14 residues. Trimming removed 8 bases at V and 0 bases at J, with 14 bases between.